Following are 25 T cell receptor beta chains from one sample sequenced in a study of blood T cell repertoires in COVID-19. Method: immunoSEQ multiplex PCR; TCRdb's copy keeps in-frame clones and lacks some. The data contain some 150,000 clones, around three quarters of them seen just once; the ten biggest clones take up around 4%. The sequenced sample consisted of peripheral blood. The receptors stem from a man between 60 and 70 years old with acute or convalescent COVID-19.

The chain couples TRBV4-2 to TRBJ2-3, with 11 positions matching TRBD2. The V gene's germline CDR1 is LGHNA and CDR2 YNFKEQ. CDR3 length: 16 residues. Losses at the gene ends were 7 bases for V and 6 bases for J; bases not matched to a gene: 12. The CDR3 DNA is TGTGCCAGCATCCTAAAGACTAGCGGGAATTGGGATACGCAGTATTTT. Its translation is CASILKTSGNWDTQYF.

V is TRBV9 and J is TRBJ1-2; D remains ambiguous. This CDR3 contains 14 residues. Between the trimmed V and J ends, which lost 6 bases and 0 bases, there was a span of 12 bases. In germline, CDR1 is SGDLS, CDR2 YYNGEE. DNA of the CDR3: TGTGCCAGCAACCCGACGGGAACTAACTATGGCTACACCTTC. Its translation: CASNPTGTNYGYTF.

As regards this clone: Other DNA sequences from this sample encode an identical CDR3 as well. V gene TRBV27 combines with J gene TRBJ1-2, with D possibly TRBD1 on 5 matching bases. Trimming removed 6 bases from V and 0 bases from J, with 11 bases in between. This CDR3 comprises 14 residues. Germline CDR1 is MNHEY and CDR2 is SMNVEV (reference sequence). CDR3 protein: CASRGQGANYGYTF. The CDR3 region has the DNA TGTGCCAGCAGGGGGCAGGGCGCTAACTATGGCTACACCTTC.

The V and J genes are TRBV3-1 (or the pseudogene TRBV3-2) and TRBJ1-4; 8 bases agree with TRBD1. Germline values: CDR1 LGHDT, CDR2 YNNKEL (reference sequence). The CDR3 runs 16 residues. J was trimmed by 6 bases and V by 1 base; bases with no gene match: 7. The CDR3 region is CASSQGSGTGDEKLFF. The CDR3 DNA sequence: TGTGCCAGCAGCCAAGGATCCGGGACAGGCGATGAAAAACTGTTTTTT.

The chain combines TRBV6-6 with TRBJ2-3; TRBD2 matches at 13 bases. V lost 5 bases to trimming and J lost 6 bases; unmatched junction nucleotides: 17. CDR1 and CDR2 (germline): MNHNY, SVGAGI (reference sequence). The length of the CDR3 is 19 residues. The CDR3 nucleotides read TGTGCCAGCAGTCTCAGGCTTCCCGGGACTAGCGGGGAGGGGGATACGCAGTATTTT. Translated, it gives CASSLRLPGTSGEGDTQYF.

The CDR3, as DNA: TGTGCCAGCAGTCCGTTAGCGGGAGCCGCAGAGACCCAGTACTTC. This translates into CASSPLAGAAETQYF. The gene calls are TRBV6-1 and TRBJ2-5, with TRBD2 matching over 9 bases. Germline lookup yields CDR1 MNHNS and CDR2 SASEGT. V trimming: 5 bases; J trimming: 4 bases; junction bases outside the gene matches: 8. This CDR3 has 15 residues.

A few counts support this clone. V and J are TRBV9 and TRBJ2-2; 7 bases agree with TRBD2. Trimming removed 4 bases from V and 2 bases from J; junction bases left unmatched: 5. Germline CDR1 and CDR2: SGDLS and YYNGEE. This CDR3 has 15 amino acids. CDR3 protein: CASSSGTKNTGELFF. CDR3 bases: TGTGCCAGCAGCTCCGGGACTAAAAACACCGGGGAGCTGTTTTTT. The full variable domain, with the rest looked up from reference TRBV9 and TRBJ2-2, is DSGVTQTPKHLITATGQRVTLRCSPRSGDLSVYWYQQSLDQGLQFLIQYYNGEERAKGNILERFSAQQFPDLHSELNLSSLELGDSALYFCASSSGTKNTGELFFGEGSRLTVL.

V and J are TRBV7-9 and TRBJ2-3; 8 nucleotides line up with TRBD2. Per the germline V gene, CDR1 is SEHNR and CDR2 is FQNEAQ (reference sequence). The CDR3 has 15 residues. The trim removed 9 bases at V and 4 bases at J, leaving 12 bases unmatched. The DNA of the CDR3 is TGTGCCAGTGAAAAGTCCGGGACTAGTGCAGATACGCAGTATTTT. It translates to CASEKSGTSADTQYF.

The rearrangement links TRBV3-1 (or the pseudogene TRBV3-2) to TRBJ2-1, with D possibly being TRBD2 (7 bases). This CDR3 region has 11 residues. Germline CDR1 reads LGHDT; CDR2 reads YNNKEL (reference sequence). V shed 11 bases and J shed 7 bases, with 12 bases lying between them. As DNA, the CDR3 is TGTGCCTCAGGGGAGGGAAATGAGCAGTTCTTC. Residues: CASGEGNEQFF.

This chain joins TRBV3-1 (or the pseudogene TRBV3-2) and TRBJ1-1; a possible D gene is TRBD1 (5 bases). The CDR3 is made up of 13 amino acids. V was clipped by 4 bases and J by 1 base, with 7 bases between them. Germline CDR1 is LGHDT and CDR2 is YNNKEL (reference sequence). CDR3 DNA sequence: TGTGCCAGCAGCCTGACAGAGAACACTGAAGCTTTCTTT. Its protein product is CASSLTENTEAFF.

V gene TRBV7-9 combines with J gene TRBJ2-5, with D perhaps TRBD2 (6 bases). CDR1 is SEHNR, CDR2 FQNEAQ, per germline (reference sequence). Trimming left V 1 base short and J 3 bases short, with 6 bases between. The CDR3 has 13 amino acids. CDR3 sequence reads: CASSLGGEETQYF. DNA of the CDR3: TGTGCCAGCAGCTTAGGGGGGGAAGAGACCCAGTACTTC.

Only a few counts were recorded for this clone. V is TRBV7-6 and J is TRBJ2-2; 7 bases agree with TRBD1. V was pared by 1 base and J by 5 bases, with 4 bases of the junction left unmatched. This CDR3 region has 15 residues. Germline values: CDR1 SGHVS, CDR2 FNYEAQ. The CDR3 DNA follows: TGTGCCAGCAGCTTAGTGGCAGGGGGAACCGGGGAGCTGTTTTTT. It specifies CASSLVAGGTGELFF.

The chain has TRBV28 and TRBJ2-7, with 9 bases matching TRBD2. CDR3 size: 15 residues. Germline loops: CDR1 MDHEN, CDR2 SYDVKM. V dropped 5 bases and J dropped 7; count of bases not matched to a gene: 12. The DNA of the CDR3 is TGTGCCAGCAGTCCGAGGGCGGGAGGGCGGAGAGAGCAGTACTTC. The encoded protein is CASSPRAGGRREQYF. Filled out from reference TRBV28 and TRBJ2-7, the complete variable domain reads DVKVTQSSRYLVKRTGEKVFLECVQDMDHENMFWYRQDPGLGLRLIYFSYDVKMKEKGDIPEGYSVSREKKERFSLILESASTNQTSMYLCASSPRAGGRREQYFGPGTRLTVT.

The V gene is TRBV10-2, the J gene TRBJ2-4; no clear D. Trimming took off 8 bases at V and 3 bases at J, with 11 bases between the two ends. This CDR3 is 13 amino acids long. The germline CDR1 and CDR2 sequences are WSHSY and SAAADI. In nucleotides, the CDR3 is TGCGCCAGCCGCCAGGAAGTCAAAAACATTCAGTACTTC. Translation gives CASRQEVKNIQYF.

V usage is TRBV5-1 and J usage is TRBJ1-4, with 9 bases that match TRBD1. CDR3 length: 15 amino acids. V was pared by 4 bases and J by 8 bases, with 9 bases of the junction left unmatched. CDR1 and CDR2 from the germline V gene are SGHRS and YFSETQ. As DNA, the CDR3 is TGCGCCAGCAGCATCCTGGGACAGGGAGGGGAAAAACTGTTTTTT. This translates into CASSILGQGGEKLFF.

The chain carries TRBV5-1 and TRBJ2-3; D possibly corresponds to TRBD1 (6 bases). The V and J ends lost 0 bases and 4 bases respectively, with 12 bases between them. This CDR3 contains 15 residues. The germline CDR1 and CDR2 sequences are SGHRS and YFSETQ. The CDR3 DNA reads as TGCGCCAGCAGCTTGGATGGGCAGGGGTCAGATACGCAGTATTTT. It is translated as CASSLDGQGSDTQYF.

Here the CDR3 DNA reads TGTGCCTGCCCGGGGACAGCAAACTATGGCTACACCTTC. It encodes CACPGTANYGYTF. V usage is TRBV30 and J usage is TRBJ1-2; 7 nucleotides match TRBD1. Losses at the gene ends were 6 bases for V and 2 bases for J; bases not matched to a gene: 6. Germline CDR1 reads GTSNPN; CDR2 reads SVGIG (reference sequence). The CDR3 has 13 amino acids.

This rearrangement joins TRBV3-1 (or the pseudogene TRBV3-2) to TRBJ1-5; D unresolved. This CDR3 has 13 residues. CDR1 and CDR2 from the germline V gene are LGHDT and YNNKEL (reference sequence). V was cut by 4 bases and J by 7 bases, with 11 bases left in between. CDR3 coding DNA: TGTGCCAGCAGCCCAAGAGCTGCCCAGCCCCAGCATTTT. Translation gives CASSPRAAQPQHF.

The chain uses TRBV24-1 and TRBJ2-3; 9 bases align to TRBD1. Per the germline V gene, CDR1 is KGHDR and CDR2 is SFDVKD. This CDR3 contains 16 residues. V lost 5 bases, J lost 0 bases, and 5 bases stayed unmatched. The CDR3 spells CATSGGTGWSTDTQYF. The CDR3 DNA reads TGTGCCACCAGTGGCGGGACAGGGTGGAGCACAGATACGCAGTATTTT.

The CDR3: CASSDPGQGDGELFF. Here the CDR3 DNA reads TGTGCCAGCTCGGATCCGGGACAGGGCGACGGGGAGCTGTTTTTT. V gene TRBV11-3 combines with J gene TRBJ2-2; 9 nucleotides line up with TRBD1. V gave up 8 bases and J gave up 7 bases; unmatched junction bases: 11. Germline values: CDR1 SGHNT, CDR2 YENEEA. This CDR3 has 15 amino acids.

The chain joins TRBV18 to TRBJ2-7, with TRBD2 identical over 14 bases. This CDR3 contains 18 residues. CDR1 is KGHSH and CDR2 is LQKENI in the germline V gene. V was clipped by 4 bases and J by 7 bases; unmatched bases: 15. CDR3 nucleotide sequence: TGTGCCAGCTCACAAGGGACTAGCGGGAGTTTGGCGACTAGGGAGCAGTACTTC. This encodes CASSQGTSGSLATREQYF.

The CDR3 DNA follows: TGTGCCAGCAGCTTAGGGACTAGCGGGACGGATGAGCAGTTCTTC. This gives the protein CASSLGTSGTDEQFF. The chain uses TRBV7-9 and TRBJ2-1; 12 bases map to TRBD2. This CDR3 has 15 residues. With V trimmed by 1 base and J by 8 bases, 3 bases remained unmatched. CDR1 SEHNR and CDR2 FQNEAQ come from the germline V gene (reference sequence).

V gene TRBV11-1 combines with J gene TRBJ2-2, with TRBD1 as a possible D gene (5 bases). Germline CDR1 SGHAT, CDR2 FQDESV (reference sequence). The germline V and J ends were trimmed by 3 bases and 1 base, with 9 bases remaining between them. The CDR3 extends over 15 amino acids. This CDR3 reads CASSFQGLNTGELFF. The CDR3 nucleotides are TGTGCCAGCAGCTTTCAGGGATTGAACACCGGGGAGCTGTTTTTT.

The CDR3 protein is CASSSLGAGTQYF. In DNA form, the CDR3 reads TGTGCCAGCAGCTCCCTAGGGGCAGGTACGCAGTATTTT. This chain uses TRBV13 with TRBJ2-3; D might be TRBD1 (5 bases). Looked up from germline, CDR1 is PRHDT and CDR2 is FYEKMQ (reference sequence). The V gene lost 4 bases and the J gene lost 8 bases, with 13 bases spanning the gap. The CDR3 sequence is 13 residues long.

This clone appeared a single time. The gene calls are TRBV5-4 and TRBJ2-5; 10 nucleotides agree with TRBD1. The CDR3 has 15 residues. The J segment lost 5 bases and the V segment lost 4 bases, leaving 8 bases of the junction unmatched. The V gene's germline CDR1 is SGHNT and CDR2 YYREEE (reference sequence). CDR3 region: CASSRQGASIETQYF. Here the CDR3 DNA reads TGTGCCAGCAGCAGACAGGGGGCTAGCATTGAGACCCAGTACTTC.